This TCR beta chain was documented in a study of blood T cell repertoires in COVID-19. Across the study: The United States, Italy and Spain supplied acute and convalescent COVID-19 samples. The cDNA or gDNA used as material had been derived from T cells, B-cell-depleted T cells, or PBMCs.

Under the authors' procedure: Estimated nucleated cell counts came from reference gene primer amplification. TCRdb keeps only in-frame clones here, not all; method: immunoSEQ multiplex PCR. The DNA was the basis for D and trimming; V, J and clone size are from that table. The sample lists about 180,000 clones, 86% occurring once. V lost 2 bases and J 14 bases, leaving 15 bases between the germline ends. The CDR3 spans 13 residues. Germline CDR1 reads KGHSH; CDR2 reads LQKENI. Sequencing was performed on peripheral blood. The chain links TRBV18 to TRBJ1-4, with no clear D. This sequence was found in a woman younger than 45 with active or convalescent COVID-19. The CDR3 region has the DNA TGTGCCAGCTCACCAACGACGGGAGTTACCCTGTTTTTT. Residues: CASSPTTGVTLFF.